This T cell receptor (beta chain) was captured by sequencing in a study of T cells expressing NK-cell markers. As for the study in general: Seven donors tested HCMV-seropositive and one tested seronegative among the eight sequenced.

The germline CDR1 and CDR2 sequences are LGHDT and YNNKEL (reference sequence). The CDR3 is 14 residues long. In regard to this clonotype: Its antigen remains unknown.

Study findings and constraints: The CD3+CD56-NKG2C+ fraction of several donors was likewise dominated by these clonotypes. Clones of NKG2C+ T cells that had expanded were of unclear HCMV specificity.

One entry per CDR3 protein, without DNA, is what TCRdb gives after re-calling the 5' RACE reads. The clone table shows approximately 420,000 distinct CDR3 sequences, with the ten largest holding roughly 10%. The gene calls are TRBV3-1 and TRBJ1-1; the TRBD1 assignment by TCRdb is unverifiable without DNA. Sequenced material: blood T cells: a sorted CD56 or NKG2C T cell subset, CD4+ or CD8+ T cells, or bulk PBMC T cells (not recorded which). The TCR was taken from a woman between 45 and 65 years old in good health. The CDR3 loop is CASSPRGLVTEAFF.